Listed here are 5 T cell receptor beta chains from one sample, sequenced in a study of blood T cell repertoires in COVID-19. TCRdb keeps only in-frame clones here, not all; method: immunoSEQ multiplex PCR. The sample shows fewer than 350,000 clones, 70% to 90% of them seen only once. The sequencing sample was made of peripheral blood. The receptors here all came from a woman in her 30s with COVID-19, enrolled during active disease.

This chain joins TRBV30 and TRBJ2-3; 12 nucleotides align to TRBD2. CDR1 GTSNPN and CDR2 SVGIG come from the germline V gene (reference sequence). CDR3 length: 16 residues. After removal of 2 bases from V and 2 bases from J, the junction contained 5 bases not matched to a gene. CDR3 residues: CAWSTGTSGYTDTQYF. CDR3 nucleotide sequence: TGTGCCTGGAGTACCGGGACTAGCGGGTACACAGATACGCAGTATTTT. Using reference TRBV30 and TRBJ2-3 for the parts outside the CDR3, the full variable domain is SQTIHQWPATLVQPVGSPLSLECTVEGTSNPNLYWYRQAAGRGLQLLFYSVGIGQISSEVPQNLSASRPQDRQFILSSKKLLLSDSGFYLCAWSTGTSGYTDTQYFGPGTRLTVL.

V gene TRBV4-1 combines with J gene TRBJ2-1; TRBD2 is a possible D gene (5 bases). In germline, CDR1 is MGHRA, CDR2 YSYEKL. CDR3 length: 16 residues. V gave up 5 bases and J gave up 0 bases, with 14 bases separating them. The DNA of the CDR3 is TGCGCCAGCAGCTGGCGGGCCTCCTCCTCCTACAATGAGCAGTTCTTC. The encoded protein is CASSWRASSSYNEQFF.

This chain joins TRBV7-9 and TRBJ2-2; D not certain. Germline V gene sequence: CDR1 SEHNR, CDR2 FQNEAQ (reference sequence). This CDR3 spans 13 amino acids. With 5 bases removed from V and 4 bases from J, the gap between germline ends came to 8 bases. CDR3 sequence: CASSNYVTGELFF. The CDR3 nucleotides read TGTGCCAGCAGCAACTATGTCACCGGGGAGCTGTTTTTT.

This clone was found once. DNA of the CDR3: TGTGCCACCAGTACCAGGACTGGGCGAGGTGAGCAGTTCTTC. Protein product: CATSTRTGRGEQFF. The chain carries TRBV15 and TRBJ2-1; maybe TRBD2 (5 bases). There are 14 residues in the CDR3. Germline V gene sequence: CDR1 LNHNV, CDR2 YYDKDF (reference sequence). Trimming removed 6 bases from V and 9 bases from J, with 18 bases in between.

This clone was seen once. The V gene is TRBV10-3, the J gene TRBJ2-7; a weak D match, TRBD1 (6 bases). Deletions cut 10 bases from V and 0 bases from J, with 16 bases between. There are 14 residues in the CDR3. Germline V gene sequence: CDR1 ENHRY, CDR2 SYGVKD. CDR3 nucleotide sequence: TGTGCCAGTGGAACAGGGTCCCGCTCCTACGAGCAGTACTTC. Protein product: CASGTGSRSYEQYF.